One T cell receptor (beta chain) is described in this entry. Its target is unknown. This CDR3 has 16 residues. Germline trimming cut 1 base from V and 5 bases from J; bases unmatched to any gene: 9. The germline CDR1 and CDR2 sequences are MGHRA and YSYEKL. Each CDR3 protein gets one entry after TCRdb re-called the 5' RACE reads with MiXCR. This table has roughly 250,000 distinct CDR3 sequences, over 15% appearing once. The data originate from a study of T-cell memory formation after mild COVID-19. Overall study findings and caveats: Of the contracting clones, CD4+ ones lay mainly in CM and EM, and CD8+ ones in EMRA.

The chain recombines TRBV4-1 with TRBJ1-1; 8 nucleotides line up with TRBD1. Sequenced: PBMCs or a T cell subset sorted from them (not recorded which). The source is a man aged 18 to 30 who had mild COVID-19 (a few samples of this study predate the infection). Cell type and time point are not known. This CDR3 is CASSQAIRGPGTEAFF. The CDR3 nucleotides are TGCGCCAGCAGCCAAGCCATCAGGGGGCCAGGGACTGAAGCTTTCTTT.